This TCR beta chain stems from a study of T cells expressing NK-cell markers. No DNA is given; TCRdb re-called the 5' RACE reads and lists each CDR3 protein once. Found here are about 550,000 distinct CDR3 sequences; the top ten clones hold roughly 3.5%. The CDR3 runs 15 residues. Germline V gives CDR1 SGHRS, CDR2 YFSETQ. This TCR came from a man aged 18 to 30 in good health. Sequencing used blood T cells: a sorted CD56 or NKG2C T cell subset, CD4+ or CD8+ T cells, or bulk PBMC T cells (not recorded which). This chain links TRBV5-1 with TRBJ2-1; absent DNA, TCRdb's TRBD1 call cannot be checked. CDR3 sequence reads: CASRVAGQVHNEQFF.